Listed below are T cell receptor beta chains from one sample, sequenced in a study of metastatic and nonmetastatic thyroid tumors. TCRdb re-called clones via MiXCR from the PCR reads. The table lists approximately 15,000 clones, 32% of them singletons. Material: tumor tissue. The source of these receptors is a female donor with papillary thyroid cancer or a benign thyroid nodule (not recorded which). Some clones in this sample may be carry-over from other donors' samples. The conserved cysteine and the conserved F or W are not part of the CDR3 here.

v_gene	CDR3aa
TRBV2	ASSGGPGRDRGGPGYEQY
TRBV4-1	ASSQGGGSGTSNTEAF
TRBV19	ASSLSGGVYEQF
TRBV2	ASSGGQGGTEAF
TRBV20-1	SARDPGTGVGEQY
TRBV4-3	ASSQDRIGELF
TRBV19	ASSTGTSGTQY
TRBV3-1	ASSQGLAGGEQY
TRBV6-1	ASSWTGTSEKLF
TRBV3-1	ASSQAWTGGTEAF
TRBV28	ASSFDDRGFTGELF
TRBV12-3/TRBV12-4	AKRTGIFNYGYT
TRBV20-1	SARRGTGVYEQY
TRBV28	ASKSGTNSNQPQH
TRBV3-1	ASSPSSRASYEQY
TRBV11-2	ASSFGRDTQY
TRBV5-5	ASSSGGTGLYEQY
TRBV3-1	ASSPFPGEQY
TRBV6-1	ASSTRTGGRT
TRBV11-2	ASSSDRQSHYEQY
TRBV9	ASSVANTPYEQY
TRBV6-1	ASSGQGEGPCEQF
TRBV28	ASSFTTGSGYEQY
TRBV6-2/TRBV6-3	ATRSSTSYEHY
TRBV11-3	ASSPPGLGSYEQY
TRBV3-1	ASTMHGLAGSGDTGELF
TRBV27	ASSLSYSNTGELF
TRBV19	ASRTGQGLPEAF
TRBV6-5	ASSYSGQFNSPLH
TRBV7-9	ASSLVGSSYEQY
TRBV13	ASSHMGNTEAF
TRBV5-1	ASSFRVHGSVAF
TRBV20-1	SAELQGNSNQPQH
TRBV19	ASSSGQPGAYGYT
TRBV5-1	ASSLEQGARSDTQY
TRBV20-1	SASGGSMVDEQF
TRBV27	AIRSPDRGWNEQY
TRBV6-6	ASSYSAQGGGTGELF
TRBV6-1	ASSDRVRYGYT
TRBV9	ASSVAPTSGSTDTQY